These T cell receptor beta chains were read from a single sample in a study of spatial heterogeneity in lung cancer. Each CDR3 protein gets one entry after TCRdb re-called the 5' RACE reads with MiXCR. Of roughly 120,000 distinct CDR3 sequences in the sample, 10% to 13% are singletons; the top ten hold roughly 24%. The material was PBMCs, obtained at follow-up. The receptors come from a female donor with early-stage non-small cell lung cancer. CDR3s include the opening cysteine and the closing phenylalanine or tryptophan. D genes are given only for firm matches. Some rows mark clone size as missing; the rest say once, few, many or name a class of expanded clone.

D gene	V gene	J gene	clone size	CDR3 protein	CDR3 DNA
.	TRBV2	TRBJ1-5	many	CASSKGGLDQPQHF	TGTGCCAGCTCGAAGGGGGGGCTGGATCAGCCCCAGCATTTT
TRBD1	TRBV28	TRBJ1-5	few	CASSSRYRGSNQPQHF	TGTGCCAGCAGTTCCCGTTACAGGGGAAGCAATCAGCCCCAGCATTTT
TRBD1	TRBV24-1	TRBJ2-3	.	CATSDGRTGSTDTQYF	TGTGCCACCAGTGATGGGCGGACAGGGAGCACAGATACGCAGTATTTT
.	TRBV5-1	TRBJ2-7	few	CASSLDPLASYEQYF	TGCGCCAGCAGCTTGGACCCTCTAGCGAGCTACGAGCAGTACTTC
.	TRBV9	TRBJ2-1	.	CASSVGGTQYNEQFF	TGTGCCAGCAGCGTAGGGGGGACGCAATACAATGAGCAGTTCTTC
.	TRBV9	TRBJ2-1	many	CASSVPPINEQFF	TGTGCCAGCAGCGTCCCACCCATCAATGAGCAGTTCTTC
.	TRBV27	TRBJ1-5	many	CASSLKINQPQHF	TGTGCCAGCAGTTTAAAGATCAATCAGCCCCAGCATTTT
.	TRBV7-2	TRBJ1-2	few	CASSYDVNYGYTF	TGTGCCAGCAGCTACGACGTAAACTATGGCTACACCTTC
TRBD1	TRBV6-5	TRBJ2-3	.	CASSYSRTGGTDTQYF	TGTGCCAGCAGTTACTCAAGGACAGGGGGAACAGATACGCAGTATTTT
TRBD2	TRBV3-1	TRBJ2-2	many	CASSPALLAGADGELFF	TGTGCCAGCAGCCCCGCTTTGTTAGCGGGAGCGGACGGGGAGCTGTTTTTT
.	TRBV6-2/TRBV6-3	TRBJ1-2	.	CASRRLSHGYTF	TGTGCCAGCAGACGACTGAGCCATGGCTACACCTTC
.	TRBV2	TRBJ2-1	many	CASSATLWAPQFF	TGTGCCAGCAGTGCAACCCTATGGGCCCCGCAGTTCTTC
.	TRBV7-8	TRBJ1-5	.	CASSPTQGNQPQHF	TGTGCCAGCAGCCCCACACAGGGAAATCAGCCCCAGCATTTT
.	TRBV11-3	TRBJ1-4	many	CASSLGGSYGEKLFF	TGTGCCAGCAGCTTAGGAGGGTCATATGGTGAAAAACTGTTTTTT
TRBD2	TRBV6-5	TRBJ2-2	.	CATGPGGRVGGGELFF	TGTGCCACCGGCCCGGGCGGGAGGGTAGGTGGCGGGGAGCTGTTTTTT
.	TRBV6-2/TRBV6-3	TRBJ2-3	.	CASSYSETGSTDTQYF	TGTGCCAGCAGTTACTCCGAGACTGGGAGCACAGATACGCAGTATTTT
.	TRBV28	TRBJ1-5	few	CASISPGAGNQPQHF	TGTGCCAGCATTTCTCCCGGGGCCGGCAATCAGCCCCAGCATTTT
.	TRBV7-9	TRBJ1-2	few	CASTLEEGYTF	TGTGCCAGCACCCTGGAGGAAGGCTACACCTTC
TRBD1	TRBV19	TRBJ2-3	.	CASSITGGAGTQYF	TGTGCCAGTAGTATAACAGGGGGCGCAGGCACGCAGTATTTT
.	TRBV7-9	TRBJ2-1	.	CASSLRSAGVKEFF	TGTGCCAGCAGCTTACGCTCGGCAGGGGTCAAGGAGTTCTTC
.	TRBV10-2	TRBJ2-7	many	CASSEFSTYEQYF	TGCGCCAGCAGTGAGTTCAGCACCTACGAGCAGTACTTC
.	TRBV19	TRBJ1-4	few	CASSISPGLGTRKNEKLFF	TGTGCCAGTAGTATTAGTCCGGGCCTTGGGACAAGGAAAAATGAAAAACTGTTTTTT
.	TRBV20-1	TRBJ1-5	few	CSARELSNQPQHF	TGCAGTGCTAGAGAACTTAGCAATCAGCCCCAGCATTTT
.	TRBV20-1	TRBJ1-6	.	CSARAPNSPLHF	TGCAGTGCTAGAGCTCCAAATTCACCCCTCCACTTT
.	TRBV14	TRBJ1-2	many	CASSQGSILPGYTF	TGTGCCAGCAGCCAAGGTTCTATTTTACCTGGCTACACCTTC
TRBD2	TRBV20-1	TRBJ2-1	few	CSKAGGGYNEQFF	TGCAGCAAAGCGGGAGGGGGATACAATGAGCAGTTCTTC
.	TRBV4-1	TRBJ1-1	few	CASSQEEWTEAFF	TGCGCCAGCAGCCAAGAAGAGTGGACTGAAGCTTTCTTT
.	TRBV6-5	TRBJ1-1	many	CASIRGNTEAFF	TGTGCCAGTATAAGGGGGAACACTGAAGCTTTCTTT
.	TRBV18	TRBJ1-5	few	CASSRAGSQPQHF	TGTGCCAGCTCACGGGCAGGGAGTCAGCCCCAGCATTTT
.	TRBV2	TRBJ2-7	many	CASKTGLSYEQYF	TGTGCCAGCAAAACAGGACTCTCCTACGAGCAGTACTTC
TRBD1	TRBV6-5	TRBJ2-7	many	CASTDGTGYEQYF	TGTGCCAGCACCGACGGGACAGGTTACGAGCAGTACTTC
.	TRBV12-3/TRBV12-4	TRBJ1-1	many	CASSFGLSNTEAFF	TGTGCCAGCAGTTTCGGGCTTTCGAACACTGAAGCTTTCTTT
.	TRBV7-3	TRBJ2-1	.	CASSLAEGLDEQFF	TGTGCCAGCAGCTTGGCCGAGGGGTTAGATGAGCAGTTCTTC
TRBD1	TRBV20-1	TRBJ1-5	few	CSARGGQAINQPQHF	TGCAGTGCTAGAGGGGGACAGGCCATTAATCAGCCCCAGCATTTT
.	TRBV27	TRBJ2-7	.	CASSTPTGHEHF	TGTGCCAGCAGCACTCCTACAGGGCACGAGCACTTC
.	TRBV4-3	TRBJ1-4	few	CASSQDLSRYEKLFF	TGCGCCAGCAGCCAAGATCTAAGCAGATATGAAAAACTGTTTTTT
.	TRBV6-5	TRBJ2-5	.	CASSWDLEETQYF	TGTGCCAGCAGTTGGGACTTAGAAGAGACCCAGTACTTC
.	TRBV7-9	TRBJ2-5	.	CASSLGVAENQETQYF	TGTGCCAGCAGCTTAGGAGTAGCGGAAAATCAAGAGACCCAGTACTTC
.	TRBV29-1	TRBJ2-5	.	CSCNRGLRQETQYF	TGCAGCTGTAACAGGGGACTTCGCCAAGAGACCCAGTACTTC
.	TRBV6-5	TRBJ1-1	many	CATTTGRTNTEAFF	TGTGCCACCACAACGGGTAGGACTAACACTGAAGCTTTCTTT
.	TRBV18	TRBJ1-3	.	CASSPGGPYSGNTIYF	TGTGCCAGCTCACCTGGCGGACCTTACTCTGGAAACACCATATATTTT
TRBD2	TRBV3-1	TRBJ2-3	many	CASSQVSSGSTDTQYF	TGTGCCAGCAGCCAAGTATCTAGCGGAAGCACAGATACGCAGTATTTT
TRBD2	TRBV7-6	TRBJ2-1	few	CASSLQGLAEIYNEQFF	TGTGCCAGCAGCCTCCAAGGACTAGCGGAGATCTACAATGAGCAGTTCTTC
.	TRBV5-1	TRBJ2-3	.	CASNLDRTQYF	TGCGCCAGCAACTTGGACCGTACGCAGTATTTT
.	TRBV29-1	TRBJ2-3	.	CSAWDWPTQYF	TGCAGCGCTTGGGACTGGCCTACGCAGTATTTT
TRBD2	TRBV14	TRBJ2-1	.	CASSQDWAAGTYNEQFF	TGTGCCAGCAGCCAAGATTGGGCAGCGGGAACCTACAATGAGCAGTTCTTC
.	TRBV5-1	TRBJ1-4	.	CASSLVGGEKLFF	TGCGCCAGCAGCTTGGTTGGAGGGGAAAAACTGTTTTTT
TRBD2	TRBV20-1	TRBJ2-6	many	CSAMLTSGSPGANVLTF	TGCAGTGCTATGTTAACTAGCGGGAGCCCTGGGGCCAACGTCCTGACTTTC
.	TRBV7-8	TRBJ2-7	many	CASSLAQAVYEQYF	TGTGCCAGCAGCTTAGCGCAGGCGGTGTACGAGCAGTACTTC